This T cell receptor beta chain was sequenced in a study of regulatory T cells in long-lasting Graves disease. Study-wide points: With persistent disease, TRBV28, TRBJ1-2 and TRBJ2-5 were the favored segments.

This sample's time point: newly diagnosed GD, antithyroid drugs for less than 3 months. TCR sequences were obtained from RNA taken from PBMCs. With iRepertoire HTBI primers and Arm-PCR of CDR3 regions, TCR beta libraries were built. Each CDR3 protein gets one entry after TCRdb re-called the multiplex PCR reads with MiXCR. The sample lists fewer than 450,000 distinct CDR3 sequences; approximately 16% were seen once. The V end lost 0 bases, the J end lost 4 bases, and 7 bases lay between the germline ends. Germline V gene lookup returns CDR1 MNHEY and CDR2 SVGEGT. The CDR3 has 14 amino acids. Only a few counts were recorded for this clonotype. Its antigen is undetermined. This same sample was also taken into another study, of T cells in Graves' hyperthyroidism and ophthalmopathy.

The chain employs TRBV6-2 or TRBV6-3 and TRBJ2-1; D gene uncertain. This sample comprised peripheral blood mononuclear cells (PBMCs), obtained at new diagnosis, from a patient treated with antithyroid drugs. This receptor was obtained from a middle-aged woman with Graves disease. The DNA for the CDR3 is TGTGCCAGCAGTTACTCTTCGGTATACAATGAGCAGTTCTTC. This sequence encodes CASSYSSVYNEQFF.